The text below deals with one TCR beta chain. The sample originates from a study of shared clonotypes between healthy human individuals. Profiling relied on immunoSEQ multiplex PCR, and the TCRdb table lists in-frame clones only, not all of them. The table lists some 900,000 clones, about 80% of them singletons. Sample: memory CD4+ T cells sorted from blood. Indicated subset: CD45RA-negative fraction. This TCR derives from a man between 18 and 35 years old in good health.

The CDR3 DNA reads TGTGCCAGCAGATCGGGACGGCTCTATGGCTACACCTTC. The encoded protein is CASRSGRLYGYTF. The rearrangement links TRBV6-5 to TRBJ1-2; D perhaps matches TRBD1 (5 bases). Germline V gene lookup returns CDR1 MNHEY and CDR2 SVGAGI. The CDR3 is 13 residues long. The V and J ends lost 6 bases and 4 bases respectively, with 12 bases between them.